This T cell receptor (beta chain) emerged from a study of post-analysis software for immune sequencing data. Study-wide points: Patients showed TRBV5-6, TRBV5-1 and TRBV20-1 among roughly five TRBV segments more frequent than in controls.

The CDR3 loop spans 16 amino acids. Trimming shortened V by 1 base and J by 3 bases, and 16 bases separated the two germline ends. Germline lookup yields CDR1 SGHVS and CDR2 FNYEAQ. A remark on this clonotype: Its antigen is still unknown.

Prepared libraries of TCR beta cDNA carried unique molecular identifiers. TCRdb reprocessed the PCR reads with MiXCR, giving one entry per CDR3 protein. The sample shows about 820,000 distinct CDR3 sequences, approximately 50% of them seen only once. Sample: blood. This sequence was found in a girl aged 10-17 years with multiple sclerosis. The chain has TRBV7-6 and TRBJ2-7; TRBD2 might be the D (7 bases). The CDR3 reads CASSLGWAGADYEQYF. CDR3 DNA: TGTGCCAGCAGCTTAGGATGGGCGGGGGCTGACTACGAGCAGTACTTC.